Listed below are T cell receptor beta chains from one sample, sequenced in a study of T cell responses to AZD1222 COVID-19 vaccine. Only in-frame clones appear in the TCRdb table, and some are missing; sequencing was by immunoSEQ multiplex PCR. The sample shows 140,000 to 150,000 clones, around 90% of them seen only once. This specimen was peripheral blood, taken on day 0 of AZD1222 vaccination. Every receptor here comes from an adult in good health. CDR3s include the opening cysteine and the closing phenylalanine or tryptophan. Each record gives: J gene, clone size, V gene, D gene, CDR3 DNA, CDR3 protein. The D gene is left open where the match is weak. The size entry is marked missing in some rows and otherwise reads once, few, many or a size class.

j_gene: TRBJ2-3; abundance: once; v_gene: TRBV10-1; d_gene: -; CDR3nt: TGCGCCAGCAGTCAGTCGGCTAGCGAAGATACGCAGTATTTT; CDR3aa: CASSQSASEDTQYF
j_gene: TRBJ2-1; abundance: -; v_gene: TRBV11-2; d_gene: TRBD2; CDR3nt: TGTGCCAGCAGCCCTGGGACTAGCGGGAGGGGGTTCTTC; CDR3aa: CASSPGTSGRGFF
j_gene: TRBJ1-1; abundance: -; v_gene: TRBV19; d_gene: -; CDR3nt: TGTGCCAGTAGTATAGATCCCCAGGGGACGAACACTGAAGCTTTCTTT; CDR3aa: CASSIDPQGTNTEAFF
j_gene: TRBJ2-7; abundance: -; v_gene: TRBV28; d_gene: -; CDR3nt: TGTGCCAGCGGAACGCACGAGAGCTCCTACGAGCAGTACTTC; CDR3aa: CASGTHESSYEQYF
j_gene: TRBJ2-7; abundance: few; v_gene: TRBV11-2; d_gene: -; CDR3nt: TGTGCCAGCAGCTCCCCTCGGTCGGGAATGGGGCAGTACTTC; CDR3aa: CASSSPRSGMGQYF
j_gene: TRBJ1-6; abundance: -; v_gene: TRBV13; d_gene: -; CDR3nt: TGTGCCAGCAGCTCCCGGGGAGTTAATTCACCCCTCCACTTT; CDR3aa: CASSSRGVNSPLHF
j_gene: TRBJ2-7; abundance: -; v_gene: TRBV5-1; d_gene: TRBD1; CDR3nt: TGCGCCAGCAGCCGGGACAGGGCTCCTCGGGAGCAGTACTTC; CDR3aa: CASSRDRAPREQYF
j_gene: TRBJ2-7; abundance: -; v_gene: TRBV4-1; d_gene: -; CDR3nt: TGCGCCAGCAGCCAAGATAGCAGCTACGAGCAGTACTTC; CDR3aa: CASSQDSSYEQYF
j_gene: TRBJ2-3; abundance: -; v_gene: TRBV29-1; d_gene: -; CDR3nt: TGCAGCGTTGAGCCCCGGCAGCGGGGCACAGATACGCAGTATTTT; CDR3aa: CSVEPRQRGTDTQYF
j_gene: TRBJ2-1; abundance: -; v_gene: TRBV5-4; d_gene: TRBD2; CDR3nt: TGTGCCAGCAGCCTTCACGTCGCGGGAGCGGGGAATGAGCAGTTCTTC; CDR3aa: CASSLHVAGAGNEQFF
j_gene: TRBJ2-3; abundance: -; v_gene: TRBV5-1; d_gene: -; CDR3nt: TGCGCCAGCAGCTTAAAGAGCACAGATACGCAGTATTTT; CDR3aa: CASSLKSTDTQYF
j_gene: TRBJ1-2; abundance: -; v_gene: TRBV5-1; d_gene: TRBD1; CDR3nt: TGCGCCAGCAGTCCTTGGACAGGGACAGACTATGGCTACACCTTC; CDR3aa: CASSPWTGTDYGYTF
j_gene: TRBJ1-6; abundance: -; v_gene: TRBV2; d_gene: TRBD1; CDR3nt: TGTGCCAGCAGTTCAATCCCCGGGACAGGAACGAATTCACCCCTCCACTTT; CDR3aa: CASSSIPGTGTNSPLHF
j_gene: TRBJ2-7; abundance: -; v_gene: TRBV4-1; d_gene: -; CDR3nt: TGCGCCAGCAGCCAGGGCAGGCGGTCTTCCTACGAGCAGTACTTC; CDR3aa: CASSQGRRSSYEQYF
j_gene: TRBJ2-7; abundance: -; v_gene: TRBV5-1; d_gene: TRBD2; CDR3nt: TGCGCCAGCAGCTTCCGCGGGAGGGACTACGAGCAGTACTTC; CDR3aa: CASSFRGRDYEQYF
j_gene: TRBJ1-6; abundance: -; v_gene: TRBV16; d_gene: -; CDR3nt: TGTGCCAGCAGCCAATCCATGCAGTTGTCGGAAAATTCACCCCTCCACTTT; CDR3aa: CASSQSMQLSENSPLHF
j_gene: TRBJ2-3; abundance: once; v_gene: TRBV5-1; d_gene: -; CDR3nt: TGCGCCAGCAGCTCTGGGGGGAGCCCAGGCACAGATACGCAGTATTTT; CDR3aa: CASSSGGSPGTDTQYF
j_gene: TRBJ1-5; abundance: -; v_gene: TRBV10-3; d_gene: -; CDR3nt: TGTGCCATCAGTGAGTCGATGGCCACCTTCGGGCCCCAGCATTTT; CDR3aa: CAISESMATFGPQHF
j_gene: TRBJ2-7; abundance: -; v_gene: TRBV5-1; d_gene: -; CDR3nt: TGCGCCAGCAGCCCTACGGGACGTGGAAGGGAGCAGTACTTC; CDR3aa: CASSPTGRGREQYF
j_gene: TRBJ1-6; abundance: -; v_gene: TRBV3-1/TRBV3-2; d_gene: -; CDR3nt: TGTGCCAGCAGCTCCGCTACTCCCATTCATAATTCACCCCTCCACTTT; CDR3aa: CASSSATPIHNSPLHF
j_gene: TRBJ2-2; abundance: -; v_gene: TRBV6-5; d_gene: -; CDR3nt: TGTGCCAGCAGGGCGGGGAGTCTAGGCGGGGAGCTGTTTTTT; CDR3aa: CASRAGSLGGELFF
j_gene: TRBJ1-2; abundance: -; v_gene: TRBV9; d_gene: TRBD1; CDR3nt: TGTGCCAGCAGCGCAGGGGACAGGGGGAACTATGGCTACACCTTC; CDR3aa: CASSAGDRGNYGYTF
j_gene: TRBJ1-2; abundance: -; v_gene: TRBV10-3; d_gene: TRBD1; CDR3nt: TGTGCCATCAGTGAGAGCGGCCCTCTTGTAAGGGGGCGCGGGTTTGGCTACACCTTC; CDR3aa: CAISESGPLVRGRGFGYTF
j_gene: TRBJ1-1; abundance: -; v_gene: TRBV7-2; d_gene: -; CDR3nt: TGTGCCAGCAGCCGGCGTACTGACACTGAAGCTTTCTTT; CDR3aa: CASSRRTDTEAFF
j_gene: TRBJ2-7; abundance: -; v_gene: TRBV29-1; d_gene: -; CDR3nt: TGCAGCGGGGGGGGACAGTCGACCTACGAGCAGTACTTC; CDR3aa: CSGGGQSTYEQYF
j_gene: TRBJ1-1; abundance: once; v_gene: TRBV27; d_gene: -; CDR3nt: TGTGCCAGCAGTTTAGATCGAGGGACGAACACTGAAGCTTTCTTT; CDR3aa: CASSLDRGTNTEAFF
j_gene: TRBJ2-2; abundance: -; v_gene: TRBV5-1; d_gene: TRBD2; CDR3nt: TGCGCCAGCAGCCATGGACTAGCGGGAGTAGATACCGGGGAGCTGTTTTTT; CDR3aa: CASSHGLAGVDTGELFF
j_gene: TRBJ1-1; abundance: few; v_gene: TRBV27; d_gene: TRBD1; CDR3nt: TGTGCCAGCAGTTCCTGGACAGGGGGGAACACTGAAGCTTTCTTT; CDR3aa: CASSSWTGGNTEAFF
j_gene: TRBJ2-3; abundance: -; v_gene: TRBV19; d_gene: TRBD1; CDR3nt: TGTGCCAGTAGTATAACCGGGACAGGGACAGATACGCAGTATTTT; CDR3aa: CASSITGTGTDTQYF
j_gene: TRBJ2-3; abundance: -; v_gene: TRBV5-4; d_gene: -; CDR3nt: TGTGCCAGCAGCTTGGAGTCGGGTCGCACAGATACGCAGTATTTT; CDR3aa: CASSLESGRTDTQYF
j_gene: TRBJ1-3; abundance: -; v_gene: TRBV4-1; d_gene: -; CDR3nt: TGCGCCAGCAGCCATCCCGGGGTCTCTGGAAACACCATATATTTT; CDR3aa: CASSHPGVSGNTIYF
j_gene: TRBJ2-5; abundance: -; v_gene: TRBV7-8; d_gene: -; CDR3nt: TGTGCCAGCAGCTCCTCCCGGGACGCCGACCAAGAGACCCAGTACTTC; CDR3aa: CASSSSRDADQETQYF
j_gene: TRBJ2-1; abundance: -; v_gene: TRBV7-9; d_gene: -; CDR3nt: TGTGCCAGCAGCTTAAACGAGGGGAATGAGCAGTTCTTC; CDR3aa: CASSLNEGNEQFF
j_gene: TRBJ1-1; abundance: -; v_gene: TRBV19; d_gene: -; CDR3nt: TGTGCCAGCTCCATCTCGTCGGTGACTGAAGCTTTCTTT; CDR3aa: CASSISSVTEAFF
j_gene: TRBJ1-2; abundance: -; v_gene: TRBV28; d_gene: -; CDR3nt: TGTGCCAGCAGGCGGGACGGAAACTATGGCTACACCTTC; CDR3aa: CASRRDGNYGYTF
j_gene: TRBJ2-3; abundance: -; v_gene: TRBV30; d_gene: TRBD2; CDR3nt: TGTGCCTGGAGTAATCTGGGGGGGACAGATACGCAGTATTTT; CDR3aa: CAWSNLGGTDTQYF
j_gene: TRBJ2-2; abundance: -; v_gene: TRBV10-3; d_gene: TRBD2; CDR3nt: TGTGCCATCAGTGGTTCTTCGGGACTAGCGGGGATCCCGAACACCGGGGAGCTGTTTTTT; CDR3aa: CAISGSSGLAGIPNTGELFF
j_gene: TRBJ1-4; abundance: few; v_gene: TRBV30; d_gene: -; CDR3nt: TGTGCCTGGAGTTTAAGACCGGGTGCGAGAAAACTGTTTTTT; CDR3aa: CAWSLRPGARKLFF
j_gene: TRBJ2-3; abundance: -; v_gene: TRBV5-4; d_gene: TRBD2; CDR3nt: TGTGCCAGCACCCGGGAGGCCACAGATACGCAGTATTTT; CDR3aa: CASTREATDTQYF
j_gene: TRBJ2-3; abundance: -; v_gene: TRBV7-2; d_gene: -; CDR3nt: TGTGCCAGCAGCTTAACAGGGCGCACAGATACGCAGTATTTT; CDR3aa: CASSLTGRTDTQYF
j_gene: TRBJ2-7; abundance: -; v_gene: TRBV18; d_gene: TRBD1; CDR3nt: TGTGCCAGCTCACCGGCGGACAGGGGGAGGTACGAGCAGTACTTC; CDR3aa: CASSPADRGRYEQYF
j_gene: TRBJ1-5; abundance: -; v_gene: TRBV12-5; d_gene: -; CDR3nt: TGTGCTAGTGGTCCAGGGACCAGGAATCAGCCCCAGCATTTT; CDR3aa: CASGPGTRNQPQHF
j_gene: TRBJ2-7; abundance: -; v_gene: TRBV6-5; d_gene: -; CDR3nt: TGTGCCAGCAGTACAGGGAGCTACGAGCAGTACTTC; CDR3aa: CASSTGSYEQYF
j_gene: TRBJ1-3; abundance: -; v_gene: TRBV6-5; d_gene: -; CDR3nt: TGTGCCAGCACCAGGGCCTCTGGAAACACCATATATTTT; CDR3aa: CASTRASGNTIYF
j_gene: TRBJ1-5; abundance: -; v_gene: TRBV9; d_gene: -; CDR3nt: TGTGCCAGCAGCGTCGGTGAGAATCAGCCCCAGCATTTT; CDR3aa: CASSVGENQPQHF
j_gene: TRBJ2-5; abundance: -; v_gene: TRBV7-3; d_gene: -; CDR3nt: TGTGCCAGCAGCTTAAGGGGGCGGGGCAGGGGCATCCAAGAGACCCAGTACTTC; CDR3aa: CASSLRGRGRGIQETQYF
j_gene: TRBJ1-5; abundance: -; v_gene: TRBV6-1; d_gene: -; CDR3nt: TGTGCCAGCAGTGAATTAAGAGGGGTCGGGAGCAATCAGCCCCAGCATTTT; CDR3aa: CASSELRGVGSNQPQHF
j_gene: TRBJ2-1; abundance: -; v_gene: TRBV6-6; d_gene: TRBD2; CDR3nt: TGTGCCAGCAGTCCCGGACTAGAGGATGAGCAGTTCTTC; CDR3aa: CASSPGLEDEQFF
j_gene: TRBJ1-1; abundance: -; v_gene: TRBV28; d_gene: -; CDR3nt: TGTGCCAGCAGTTTGGGGCAGGCCTTGAACACTGAAGCTTTCTTT; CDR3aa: CASSLGQALNTEAFF
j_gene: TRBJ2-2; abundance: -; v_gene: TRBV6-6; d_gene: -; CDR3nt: TGTGCCACTCGACCGGGGACCGGGGAGCTGTTTTTT; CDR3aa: CATRPGTGELFF
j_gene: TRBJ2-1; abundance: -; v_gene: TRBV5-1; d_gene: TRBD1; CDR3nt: TGCGCCAGCAGCTTCTCGGGACAGGCCTCCTACAATGAGCAGTTCTTC; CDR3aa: CASSFSGQASYNEQFF
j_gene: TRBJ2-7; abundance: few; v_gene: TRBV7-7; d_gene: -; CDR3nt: TGTGCCAGCAGCTTAGCTGGGGGAGAATACGAGCAGTACTTC; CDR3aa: CASSLAGGEYEQYF
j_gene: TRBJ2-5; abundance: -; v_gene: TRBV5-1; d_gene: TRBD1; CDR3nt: TGCGCCAGCAGCCCGGGACAGATAAAAGAGACCCAGTACTTC; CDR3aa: CASSPGQIKETQYF
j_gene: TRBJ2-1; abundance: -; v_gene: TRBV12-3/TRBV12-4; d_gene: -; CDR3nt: TGTGCCAGCAGTTTGGCCGCTCGTAATGAGCAGTTCTTC; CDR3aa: CASSLAARNEQFF
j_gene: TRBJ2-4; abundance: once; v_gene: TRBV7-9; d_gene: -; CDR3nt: TGTGCCAGCAGCTCCAACCGTGGCATTCAGTACTTC; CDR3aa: CASSSNRGIQYF